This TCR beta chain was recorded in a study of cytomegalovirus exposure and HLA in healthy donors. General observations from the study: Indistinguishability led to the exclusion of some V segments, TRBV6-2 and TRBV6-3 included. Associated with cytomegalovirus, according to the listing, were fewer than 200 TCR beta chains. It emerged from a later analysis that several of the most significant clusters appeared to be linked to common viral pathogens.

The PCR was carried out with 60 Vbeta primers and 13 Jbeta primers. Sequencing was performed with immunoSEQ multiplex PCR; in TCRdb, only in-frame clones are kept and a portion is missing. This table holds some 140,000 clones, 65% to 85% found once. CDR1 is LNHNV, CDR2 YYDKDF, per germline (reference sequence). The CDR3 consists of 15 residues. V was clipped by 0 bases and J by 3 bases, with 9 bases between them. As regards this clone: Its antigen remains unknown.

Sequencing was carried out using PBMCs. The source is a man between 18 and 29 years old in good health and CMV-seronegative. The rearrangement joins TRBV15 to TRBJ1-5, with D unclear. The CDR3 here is CATSRDGENNQPQHF. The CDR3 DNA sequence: TGTGCCACCAGCAGAGACGGGGAGAACAATCAGCCCCAGCATTTT.